This section outlines one T cell receptor beta chain sequence together with its context. The source of the sample is a study of cytomegalovirus exposure and HLA in healthy donors. Only in-frame clones appear in the TCRdb table, and some are missing; sequencing was by immunoSEQ multiplex PCR. The sample gives some 180,000 clones, roughly nine tenths of which show up once; less than 9.5% is in the top ten. CDR3 length equals 15 residues. Deletions cut 6 bases from V and 0 bases from J, with 11 bases between. Germline V gives CDR1 MNHNY, CDR2 SVGAGI (reference sequence). The sequenced material came from PBMCs. The V call is TRBV6-6, the J call TRBJ1-4, with D possibly being TRBD1 (5 bases). The sequence derives from a man aged 25 to 45 in good health and CMV-seropositive. This CDR3 is CASRRDPSTNEKLFF. The CDR3 DNA reads as TGTGCCAGCAGACGGGACCCTTCAACTAATGAAAAACTGTTTTTT.